The entry below describes one TCR beta chain. The antigen is unknown. Amplification used 60 Vbeta primers and 13 Jbeta primers. Per the original methods: Approximately 11 million of the 60 million to 80 million unique TCR beta chains counted in a later analysis were shared. TCRdb's table, derived via immunoSEQ multiplex PCR, lists solely in-frame clones and lacks some. Clone size and the V and J calls come from that table; the DNA yielded D and trimming. The profile shows about 150,000 clones, nearly 80% of them singletons. The sample originates from a study of cytomegalovirus exposure and HLA in healthy donors. Study context: Most donors, 70% to 85% of around 400 genotyped, fell in the Caucasian-associated ancestry cluster.

Study findings and constraints: In an earlier analysis, most TCR beta V segments were productive about 87% or about 30% of the time. Follow-up analysis seemed to connect common viral pathogens with several of the most significant clusters identified.

CDR1 is KGHSH and CDR2 is LQKENI in the germline V gene. The CDR3 length is 15 residues. V lost 3 bases and J 6 bases, leaving 15 bases between the germline ends. The sample was PBMCs. The rearrangement uses TRBV18 and TRBJ1-5, with D possibly being TRBD1 (5 bases). The sequence was obtained from a woman in her thirties or forties in good health and CMV-seronegative. The CDR3 sequence is CASSPRPSQGQPQHF. The CDR3 DNA sequence: TGTGCCAGCTCACCCCGACCGAGCCAGGGTCAGCCCCAGCATTTT.